This T cell receptor beta chain was retrieved from a study of vaccination and CD4 T cells after COVID-19 (dated by TCRdb to between 2021 and 2024). Context from the whole study: In the convalescent cohort there were six males and four females, among whom were two Hispanic individuals, seven Caucasians, two Asians and one multiracial person. Participants got two doses of the Pfizer-BioNTech BNT162b2 vaccine (n=8) or two doses of the Moderna mRNA-1273 vaccine (n=2). Post-COVID blood samples were collected from convalescent patients a median of roughly 100 days after diagnosis, with a range of roughly 35 to 161 days. Post-vaccine blood samples were collected a median of about 11 weeks after the second vaccine dose, ranging from about 13 to 250 days. For stimulating the cultures, overlapping spike peptide pools were used, derived from SARS-CoV-2 as well as from the common cold coronaviruses HCoV-NL63, HCoV-OC43 and HCoV-229E. Control cultures received a CEFX viral epitope pool as the positive control, an HIV-1 Nef peptide pool as the negative control, or no peptide. In around nine COVID-19 convalescent patients and 4 infection-naive healthy vaccine recipients, the spike-specific CD4+ TCR repertoire before mRNA vaccination was compared with the repertoire after mRNA vaccination.

The library was generated by PCR. TCR sequencing of DNA from cultured CD4+ T cells used the Oncomine TCR Beta short-read assay at the Johns Hopkins FTIC core. The QIAamp micro DNA kit was used to extract genomic DNA from the cultured CD4+ T cells. The Oncomine TCR Beta libraries from cultured CD4+ T cells were pooled using unique dual indexes and then sequenced on an Illumina iSeq 100. For the original study's pipeline: Non-productive sequences were removed, and CDR3s not starting with C, not ending with F or W, or shorter than 7 amino acids were discarded. The MANAFEST web application identified antigen-specific clonotypes by comparing peptide-stimulated wells against reference wells and other culture wells. For a clone to be called positive, the clone needed an FDR below 0.05, an odds ratio above 5, and a productive frequency above 0.1% in at least two of three replicate wells. A clonotype was classed as cross-reactive if the clonotype showed significant expansion both in SARS-CoV-2 spike wells and in at least one common cold coronavirus spike condition. Using R version 3.6.1, CDR3 homology was evaluated through Levenshtein distances (stringdist) along with unrooted phylogenetic trees (ape). Starting from the raw public reads, TCRdb applied fastp trimming at Q25, assembled clones with MiXCR and retained in-frame beta chains. Each record represents a unique CDR3 protein, reported with the most common genes and DNA among its rows. The V and J calls follow TCRdb's processing rather than the paper's. For this sample there are about 18,000 distinct CDR3 sequences; roughly 78% appear just once. Over 15% of the sample comes from the top ten.

The CDR3 holds 14 amino acids from the cysteine to the phenylalanine. The read is trimmed to its CDR3 DNA, 42 bases read in frame from base 1. CDR1 and CDR2 are drawn from the germline V gene: ENHRY, SYGVKD. V is cut by 6 bases and J by 0 bases, and the space between the germline ends is 12 bases. The paper as a whole reports these results and caveats: Of the vaccine-specific clones found in convalescent patients, nearly all (304 of 307) were mono-reactive for SARS-CoV-2 spike instead of being cross-reactive with common cold coronaviruses. Among the post-vaccine SARS-CoV-2-reactive clones in convalescent patients, a median approximately 90% showed up only after vaccination, which suggests vaccine-specific priming. The study included relatively few convalescent patients and did not analyze early timepoints after natural infection. The median number of SARS-CoV-2-reactive clonotypes rose from around 21 after infection to roughly 38 after vaccination, but the change was not significant.

The table lists this clonotype with a count of one. Its antigen target is currently unknown. It has no much larger one-base neighbor in the sample; base qualities were not kept. One read alone lends weak support. Reading the label with the study, this specimen's treatment or condition is: approximately nine-day PBMC culture with coronavirus spike peptide pools or control peptides (ViraFEST assay). To expand antigen-specific T cells with peptide pools and then pick out the expanded clonotypes through TCR sequencing, the study relied on the ViraFEST assay. The absence of prior SARS-CoV-2 infection in healthy vaccine recipients was confirmed by negative nucleocapsid antibody tests before and after vaccination. PBMCs were cultured at about 2 million per well in IMDM supplemented with 5% human AB serum and approximately 10 IU/ml IL-2, with 10 ug/ml peptide pools added. On days 3 and 7, half of the culture medium was replaced with fresh IL-2-containing medium. After roughly 11 days of culture, CD4+ T cells were isolated by negative selection with the EasySep CD4+ T cell isolation kit. Ficoll-Paque Plus gradient centrifugation was used to isolate PBMCs from whole blood, and the isolated PBMCs were then either used fresh or cryopreserved at -140C. Triplicate wells were generally used for each culture condition.

In this chain, TRBV10-3 is recombined with TRBJ2-7; the D region possibly corresponds to TRBD1 (5 bases align). The receptor was derived from a human donor who received a COVID-19 vaccine. This specimen consisted of CD4+ T cells from blood, cultured in vitro, obtained after SARS-CoV-2 vaccination. In nucleotides, the sequence is TGTGCCATCAGATCAGGGCGAACCTCCTACGAGCAGTACTTC. Translated, this is CAIRSGRTSYEQYF.